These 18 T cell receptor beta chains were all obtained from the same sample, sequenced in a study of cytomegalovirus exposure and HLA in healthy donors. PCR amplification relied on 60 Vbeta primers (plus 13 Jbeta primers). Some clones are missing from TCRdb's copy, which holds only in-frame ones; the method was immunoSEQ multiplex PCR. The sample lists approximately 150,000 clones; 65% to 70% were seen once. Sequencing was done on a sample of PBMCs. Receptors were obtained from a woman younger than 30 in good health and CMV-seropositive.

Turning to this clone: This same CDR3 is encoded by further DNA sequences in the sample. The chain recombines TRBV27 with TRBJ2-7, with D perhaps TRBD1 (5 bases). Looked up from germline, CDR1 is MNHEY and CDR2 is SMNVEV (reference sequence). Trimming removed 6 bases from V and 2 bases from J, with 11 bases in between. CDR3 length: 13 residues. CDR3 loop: CASSRRGTYEQYF. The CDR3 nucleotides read TGTGCCAGCAGCCGTAGGGGAACCTACGAGCAGTACTTC.

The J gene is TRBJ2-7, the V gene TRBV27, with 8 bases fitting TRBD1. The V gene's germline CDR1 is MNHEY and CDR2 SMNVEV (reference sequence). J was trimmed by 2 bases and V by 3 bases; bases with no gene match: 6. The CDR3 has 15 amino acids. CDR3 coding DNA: TGTGCCAGCAGTTTTACAGAACAGGGGGCCTACGAGCAGTACTTC. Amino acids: CASSFTEQGAYEQYF.

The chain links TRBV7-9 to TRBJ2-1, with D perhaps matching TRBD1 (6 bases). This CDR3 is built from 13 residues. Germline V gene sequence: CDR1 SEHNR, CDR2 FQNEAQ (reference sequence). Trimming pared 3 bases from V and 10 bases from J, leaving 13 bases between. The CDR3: CASSFTGTGEQFF. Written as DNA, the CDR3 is TGTGCCAGCAGCTTTACAGGGACGGGCGAGCAGTTCTTC.

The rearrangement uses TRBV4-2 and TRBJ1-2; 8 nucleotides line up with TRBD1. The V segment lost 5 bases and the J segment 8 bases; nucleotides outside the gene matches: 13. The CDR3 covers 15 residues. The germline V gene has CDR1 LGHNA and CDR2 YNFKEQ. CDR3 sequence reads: CASSSQTGDVRGYTF. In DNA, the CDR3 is TGTGCCAGCAGCTCACAGACAGGGGATGTCCGGGGCTACACCTTC.

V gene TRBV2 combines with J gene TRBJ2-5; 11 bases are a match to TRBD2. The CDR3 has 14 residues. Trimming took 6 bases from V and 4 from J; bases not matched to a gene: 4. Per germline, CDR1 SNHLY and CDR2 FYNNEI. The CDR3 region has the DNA TGTGCCAGCAGGTCAGGACTAGCGGGAGAGACCCAGTACTTC. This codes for CASRSGLAGETQYF.

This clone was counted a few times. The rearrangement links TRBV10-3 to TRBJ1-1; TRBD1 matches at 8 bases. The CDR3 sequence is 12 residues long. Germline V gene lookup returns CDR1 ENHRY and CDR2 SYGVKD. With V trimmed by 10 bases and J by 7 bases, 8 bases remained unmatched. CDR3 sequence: CATQGGGHEAFF. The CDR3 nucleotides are TGTGCCACACAGGGGGGGGGACATGAAGCTTTCTTT.

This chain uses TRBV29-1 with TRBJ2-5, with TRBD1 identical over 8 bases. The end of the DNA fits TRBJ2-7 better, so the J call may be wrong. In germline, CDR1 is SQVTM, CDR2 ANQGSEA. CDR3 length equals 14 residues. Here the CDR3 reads CSVVAQQGGYEQYF. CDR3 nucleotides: TGCAGCGTTGTAGCCCAACAGGGGGGCTACGAGCAGTACTTC.

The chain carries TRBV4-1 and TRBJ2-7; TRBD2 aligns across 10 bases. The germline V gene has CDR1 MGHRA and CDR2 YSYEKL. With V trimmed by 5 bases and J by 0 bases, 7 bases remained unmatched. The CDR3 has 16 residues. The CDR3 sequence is CASSYGLAASSYEQYF. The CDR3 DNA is TGCGCCAGCAGCTACGGACTAGCGGCATCCTCCTACGAGCAGTACTTC.

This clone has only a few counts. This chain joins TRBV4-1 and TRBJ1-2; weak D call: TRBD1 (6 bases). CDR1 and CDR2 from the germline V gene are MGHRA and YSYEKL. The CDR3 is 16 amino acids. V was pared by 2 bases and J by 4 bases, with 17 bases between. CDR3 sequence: CASSQWGGGRGYGYTF. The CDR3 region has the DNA TGCGCCAGCAGCCAATGGGGCGGGGGCAGGGGCTATGGCTACACCTTC.

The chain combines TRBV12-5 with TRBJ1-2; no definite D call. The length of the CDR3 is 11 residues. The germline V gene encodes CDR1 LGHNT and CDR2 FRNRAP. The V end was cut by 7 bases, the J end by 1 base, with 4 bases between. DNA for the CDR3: TGTGCTAGTGAGAGTAACTATGGCTACACCTTC. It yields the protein CASESNYGYTF.

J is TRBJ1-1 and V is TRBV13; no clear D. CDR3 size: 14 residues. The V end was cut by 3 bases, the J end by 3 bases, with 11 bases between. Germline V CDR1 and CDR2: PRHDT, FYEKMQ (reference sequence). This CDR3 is CASSFLSLDTEAFF. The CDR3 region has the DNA TGTGCCAGCAGCTTTCTGAGTCTTGACACTGAAGCTTTCTTT. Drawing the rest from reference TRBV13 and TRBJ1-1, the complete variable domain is AAGVIQSPRHLIKEKRETATLKCYPIPRHDTVYWYQQGPGQDPQFLISFYEKMQSDKGSIPDRFSAQQFSDYHSELNMSSLELGDSALYFCASSFLSLDTEAFFGQGTRLTVV.

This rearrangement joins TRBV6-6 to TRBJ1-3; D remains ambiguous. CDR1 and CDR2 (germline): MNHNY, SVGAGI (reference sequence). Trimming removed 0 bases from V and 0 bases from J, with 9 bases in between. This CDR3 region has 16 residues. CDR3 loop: CASSYSRRNSGNTIYF. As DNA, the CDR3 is TGTGCCAGCAGTTACTCGAGGCGTAACTCTGGAAACACCATATATTTT.

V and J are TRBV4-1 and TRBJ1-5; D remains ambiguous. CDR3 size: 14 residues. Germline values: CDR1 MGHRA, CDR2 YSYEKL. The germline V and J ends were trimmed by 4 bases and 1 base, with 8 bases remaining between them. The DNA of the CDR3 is TGCGCCAGCAGCCTACACGTCAGCAATCAGCCCCAGCATTTT. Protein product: CASSLHVSNQPQHF.

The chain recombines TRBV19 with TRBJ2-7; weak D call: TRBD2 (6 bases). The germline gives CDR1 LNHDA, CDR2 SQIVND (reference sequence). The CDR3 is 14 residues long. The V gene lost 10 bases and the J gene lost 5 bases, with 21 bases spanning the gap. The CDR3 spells CATSEGRSFHEQYF. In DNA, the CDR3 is TGTGCCACCAGTGAGGGGAGGTCTTTCCACGAGCAGTACTTC.

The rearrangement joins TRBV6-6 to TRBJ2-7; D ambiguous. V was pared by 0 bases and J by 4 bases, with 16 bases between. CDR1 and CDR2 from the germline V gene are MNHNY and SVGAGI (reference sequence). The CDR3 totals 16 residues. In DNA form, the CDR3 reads TGTGCCAGCAGTTACTCGATAGGAGATTGGCGATACGAGCAGTACTTC. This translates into CASSYSIGDWRYEQYF.

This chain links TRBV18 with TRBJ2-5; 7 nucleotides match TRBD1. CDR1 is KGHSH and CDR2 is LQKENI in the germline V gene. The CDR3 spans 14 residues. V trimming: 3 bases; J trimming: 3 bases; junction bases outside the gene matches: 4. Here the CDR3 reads CASSPQGTEETQYF. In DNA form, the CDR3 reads TGTGCCAGCTCACCGCAAGGGACAGAAGAGACCCAGTACTTC.

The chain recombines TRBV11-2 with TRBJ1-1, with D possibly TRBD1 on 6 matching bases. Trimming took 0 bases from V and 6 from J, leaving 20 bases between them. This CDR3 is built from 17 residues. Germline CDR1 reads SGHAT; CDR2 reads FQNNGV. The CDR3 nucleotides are TGTGCCAGCAGCTTAGAGGGAGGGGCGGGGGGCTCGCCTGAAGCTTTCTTT. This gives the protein CASSLEGGAGGSPEAFF.

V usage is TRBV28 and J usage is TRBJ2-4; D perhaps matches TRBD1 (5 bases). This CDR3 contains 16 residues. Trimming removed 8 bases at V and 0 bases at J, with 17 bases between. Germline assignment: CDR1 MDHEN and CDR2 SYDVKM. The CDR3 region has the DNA TGTGCCAGCTGGGGAACAGGACCCTTAGCCAAAAACATTCAGTACTTC. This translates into CASWGTGPLAKNIQYF.